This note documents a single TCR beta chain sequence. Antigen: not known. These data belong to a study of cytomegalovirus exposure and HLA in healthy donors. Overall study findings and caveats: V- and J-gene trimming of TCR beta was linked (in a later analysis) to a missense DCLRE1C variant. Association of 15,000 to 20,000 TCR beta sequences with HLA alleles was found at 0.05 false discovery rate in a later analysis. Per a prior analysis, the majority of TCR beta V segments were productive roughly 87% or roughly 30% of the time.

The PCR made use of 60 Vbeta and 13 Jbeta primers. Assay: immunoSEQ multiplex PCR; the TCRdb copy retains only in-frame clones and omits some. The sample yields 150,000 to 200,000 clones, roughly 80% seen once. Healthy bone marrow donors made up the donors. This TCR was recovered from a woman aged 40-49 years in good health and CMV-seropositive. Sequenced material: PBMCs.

CDR3 coding DNA: TGTGCCAGCAGCCAAGATCTCCAGCCCACTGGTGAGGACTATGGCTACACCTTC. Translating gives CASSQDLQPTGEDYGYTF. This rearrangement joins TRBV14 to TRBJ1-2; D not certain. The CDR3 contains 18 residues. Germline assignment: CDR1 SGHDN and CDR2 FVKESK. The V and J ends lost 0 bases and 3 bases respectively, with 20 bases between them.